This T cell receptor (beta chain) comes out of a study of shared clonotypes between healthy human individuals. Study-wide findings and caveats: Incomplete sequencing of sorted subsets was indicated by rarefaction despite large depth. The small donor group covered limited genetic and exposure diversity.

An even split of each subset's genomic DNA across several immunoSEQ plates was performed. Profiling relied on immunoSEQ multiplex PCR, and the TCRdb table lists in-frame clones only, not all of them. The table records over 2 million clones, 85% to 95% of them present only once. The trim removed 3 bases at V and 4 bases at J, leaving 8 bases unmatched. CDR1 MNHNS and CDR2 SASEGT come from the germline V gene. This CDR3 comprises 15 residues. Worth noting for this clone: Its target is not known.

This chain connects TRBV6-1 to TRBJ1-2; 7 nucleotides match TRBD1. Sequenced material: naive CD4+ T cells from PBMCs. The subset was: CD45RA+ positively selected. This TCR came from a man in his late teens or twenties in good health. Some clones in this sample may be carry-over from other donors' samples. The CDR3 is CASSDPATGTYGYTF. In nucleotides, the CDR3 is TGTGCCAGCAGTGACCCGGCGACAGGGACCTATGGCTACACCTTC.